The present entry profiles one T cell receptor beta chain with its context. Its antigen is unidentified. The CDR3 is 15 residues long. The V end was cut by 3 bases, the J end by 4 bases, with 13 bases between. In germline, CDR1 is PRHDT, CDR2 FYEKMQ (reference sequence). This record comes from a study of cytomegalovirus exposure and HLA in healthy donors. The PCR was carried out with 60 Vbeta primers and 13 Jbeta primers. Assay: immunoSEQ multiplex PCR; the TCRdb copy retains only in-frame clones and omits some. Among 130,000 or so clones listed, more than 55% were seen once. Study-level results: Reports showed the classifier diagnosing cytomegalovirus status with high specificity and sensitivity. According to a later analysis, most TCR beta chains associated with CMV appeared HLA-restricted. The authors considered a cluster of highly shared sequence variants likely to be a sequencing artifact.

V and J are TRBV13 and TRBJ1-3; a weak D match, TRBD1 (6 bases). Material: PBMCs. The clonotype comes from a man younger than 30 in good health and CMV-seronegative. This CDR3 reads CASSFKTGLGNTIYF. DNA for the CDR3: TGTGCCAGCAGCTTCAAAACAGGGTTAGGAAACACCATATATTTT.